Below, 8 T cell receptor beta chains from the same sample are listed, as sequenced in a study of vaccination effects on CD4 cells after COVID-19 (dated by TCRdb to 2021 to 2024). Library creation used the immunoSEQ multiplex PCR assay. TCRdb holds this immuneACCESS table with in-frame rearrangements only. Some clones are missing; in checked studies, unresolved V genes explain under half, and the rest has no known cause. The sample table lists approximately 38,000 clones, approximately 70% of them with a count of one. The ten largest clonotypes hold 7% to 8% of the sample. After 10 days of culture, CD4+ T cells were isolated with the EasySep CD4+ T cell isolation kit. Two doses of either the BNT162b2 or the mRNA-1273 mRNA SARS-CoV-2 vaccine were administered to participants. Their antigen targets remain unknown. The sequences come from CD4+ T cells from PBMCs cultured without peptide, collected after COVID-19 vaccination. The receptors were gathered from a human donor who received a COVID-19 vaccine.

The chain recombines TRBV3-1 (or the pseudogene TRBV3-2) with TRBJ1-5; no clear D. Germline CDR1 LGHDT, CDR2 YNNKEL (reference sequence). Trimming stripped 1 base from V and 6 bases from J, with 13 bases between. This CDR3 spans 15 amino acids. CDR3: CASSQGLLLGQPQHF. The CDR3 coding sequence is TGTGCCAGCAGCCAAGGCCTTTTGCTTGGTCAGCCCCAGCATTTT.

The rearrangement joins TRBV19 to TRBJ1-2; 7 nucleotides line up with TRBD1. Trimming cost V 3 bases and J 6 bases; bases outside gene matches: 4. Germline CDR1 reads LNHDA; CDR2 reads SQIVND (reference sequence). This CDR3 region has 13 residues. The CDR3 nucleotides are TGTGCCAGTAGTATTGTAGGGGGCGATGGCTACACCTTC. This sequence encodes CASSIVGGDGYTF.

The gene calls are TRBV2 and TRBJ1-5; tentatively, D is TRBD1 (6 bases). Germline V gene lookup returns CDR1 SNHLY and CDR2 FYNNEI. The CDR3 consists of 15 residues. With 6 bases removed from V and 0 bases from J, the gap between germline ends came to 12 bases. This CDR3 reads CASREDSYSNQPQHF. The CDR3 coding sequence is TGTGCCAGCAGGGAGGACAGCTATAGCAATCAGCCCCAGCATTTT.

A few counts support this clone. The chain combines TRBV28 with TRBJ1-1; 7 nucleotides match TRBD1. Germline CDR1 MDHEN, CDR2 SYDVKM. Germline trimming cut 5 bases from V and 0 bases from J; bases unmatched to any gene: 6. This CDR3 contains 15 residues. CDR3 DNA sequence: TGTGCCAGCAGTACATCCGGGACAGTGAACACTGAAGCTTTCTTT. Amino acids: CASSTSGTVNTEAFF.

The chain recombines TRBV11-2 with TRBJ1-5, with TRBD1 as a possible D gene (6 bases). The CDR3 is made up of 16 amino acids. Deletions cut 0 bases from V and 5 bases from J, with 14 bases between. From germline, CDR1 is SGHAT and CDR2 FQNNGV. CDR3 amino acids: CASSLDSGQAYQPQHF. In DNA form, the CDR3 reads TGTGCCAGCAGCTTAGACTCGGGACAAGCTTATCAGCCCCAGCATTTT.

This sequence joins TRBV25-1 and TRBJ1-1; tentative D call: TRBD1 (6 bases). Trimming pared 4 bases from V and 4 bases from J, leaving 19 bases between. The germline V gene has CDR1 MGHDK and CDR2 SYGVNS. The CDR3 consists of 16 residues. CDR3 sequence: CASSGPRQDTGTEAFF. The DNA of the CDR3 is TGTGCCAGCAGTGGACCCCGACAGGACACGGGCACTGAAGCTTTCTTT.

The chain recombines TRBV2 with TRBJ1-3, with 12 positions matching TRBD1. The germline V gene encodes CDR1 SNHLY and CDR2 FYNNEI. Germline trimming cut 5 bases from V and 11 bases from J; bases unmatched to any gene: 13. The CDR3 covers 16 residues. The CDR3 is CASSRDRGRLGSPIYF. The CDR3 coding sequence is TGTGCCAGCAGTCGGGACAGGGGGCGCTTAGGCAGTCCCATATATTTT.

The chain employs TRBV3-1 (or the pseudogene TRBV3-2) and TRBJ1-2; D unclear. The ends were cut back, 1 base at V and 12 bases at J, with 18 bases in the middle. Germline V gives CDR1 LGHDT, CDR2 YNNKEL (reference sequence). The CDR3 consists of 14 residues. The CDR3 reads CASSQGASWPRDTF. CDR3 in DNA: TGTGCCAGCAGCCAAGGGGCCTCGTGGCCGCGGGACACCTTC.